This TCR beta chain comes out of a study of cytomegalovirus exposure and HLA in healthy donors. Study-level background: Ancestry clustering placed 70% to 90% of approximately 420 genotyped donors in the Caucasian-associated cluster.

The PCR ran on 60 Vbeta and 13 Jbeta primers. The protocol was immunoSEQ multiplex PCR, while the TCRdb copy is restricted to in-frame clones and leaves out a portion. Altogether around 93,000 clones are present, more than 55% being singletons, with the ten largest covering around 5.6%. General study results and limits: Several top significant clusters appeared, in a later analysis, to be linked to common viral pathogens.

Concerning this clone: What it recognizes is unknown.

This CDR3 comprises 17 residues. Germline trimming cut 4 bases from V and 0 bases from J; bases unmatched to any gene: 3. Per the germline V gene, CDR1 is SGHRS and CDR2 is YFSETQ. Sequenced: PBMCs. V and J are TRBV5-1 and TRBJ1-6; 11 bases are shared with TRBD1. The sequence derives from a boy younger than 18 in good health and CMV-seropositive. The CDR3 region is CASSPGTGGSYNSPLHF. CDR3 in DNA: TGCGCCAGCAGCCCAGGGACAGGGGGCTCCTATAATTCACCCCTCCACTTT. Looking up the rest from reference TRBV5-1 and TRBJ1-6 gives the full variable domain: KAGVTQTPRYLIKTRGQQVTLSCSPISGHRSVSWYQQTPGQGLQFLFEYFSETQRNKGNFPGRFSGRQFSNSRSEMNVSTLELGDSALYLCASSPGTGGSYNSPLHFGNGTRLTVT.